This passage covers 24 T cell receptor beta chains from one sample sequenced in a study of vaccination effects on CD4 cells after COVID-19. Antigens for these TCRs are unknown. Antigen-specific CD4+ T cells expanded by the ViraFEST assay with viral peptide pools were then sequenced. Upon completion of 10 to 11 days in culture, CD4+ T cells were isolated. Each vaccine recipient was nucleocapsid antibody negative and had no prior SARS-CoV-2 infection. The assay was immunoSEQ multiplex PCR, and TCRdb's table has in-frame clones only and misses some. The profile shows 71,000 or so clones, under 75% of them singletons. This material consisted of CD4+ T cells from PBMCs cultured with HCoV-OC43 spike peptides, taken before COVID-19 vaccination. Subset given: HCoV-OC43 spike overlapping peptide pool stimulation. These receptors all stem from a human donor who received a COVID-19 vaccine.

The rearrangement links TRBV5-1 to TRBJ2-7; 8 bases are shared with TRBD1. V shed 4 bases and J 3 bases; nucleotides not matched to a gene: 6. CDR3 length: 14 residues. In germline, CDR1 is SGHRS, CDR2 YFSETQ. The CDR3 region has the DNA TGCGCCAGCAGCGTGGGGACAGGCATCTACGAGCAGTACGTC. Its translation is CASSVGTGIYEQYV.

This chain links TRBV6-5 with TRBJ2-3; D perhaps matches TRBD2 (6 bases). The CDR3 has 13 amino acids. The V gene's germline CDR1 is MNHEY and CDR2 SVGAGI. V was clipped by 1 base and J by 5 bases, with 7 bases between them. CDR3 protein: CASSYLGGDTQYF. CDR3 nucleotide sequence: TGTGCCAGCAGTTACTTGGGGGGAGATACGCAGTATTTT.

There are a few counts of this clone. This rearrangement joins TRBV5-8 to TRBJ2-2; D might be TRBD1 or TRBD2, each matching 5 bases. CDR3 length: 13 amino acids. Germline CDR1 SGHTS, CDR2 YDEGEE. Trimming took off 4 bases at V and 9 bases at J, with 13 bases between the two ends. The CDR3 DNA is TGTGCCAGCAGCCGCCCTTGGGGGTGGGAGCTGTTTTTT. It translates to CASSRPWGWELFF.

This chain uses TRBV29-1 with TRBJ1-5, with D tentatively TRBD1 (5 bases). Trimming stripped 3 bases from V and 9 bases from J, with 15 bases between. Germline V CDR1 and CDR2: SQVTM, ANQGSEA. The CDR3 contains 13 residues. The CDR3 coding sequence is TGCAGCGTTGATGGGACGGGACTCGGGCCCCAGCATTTT. This translates into CSVDGTGLGPQHF.

This clone was seen once. The chain combines TRBV11-2 with TRBJ1-6; D remains unclear. Trimming cost V 0 bases and J 11 bases, with 11 bases left between them. The CDR3 is 14 residues long. Germline V CDR1 and CDR2: SGHAT, FQNNGV. The CDR3 DNA reads TGTGCCAGCAGCTTAGACCGGATCGGGACACCCCTCCACTTT. Amino acid sequence: CASSLDRIGTPLHF.

The chain has TRBV19 and TRBJ2-3; no firm D call. The CDR3 consists of 13 residues. Per the germline V gene, CDR1 is LNHDA and CDR2 is SQIVND (reference sequence). Trimming took off 5 bases at V and 5 bases at J, with 11 bases between the two ends. CDR3 sequence (DNA): TGTGCCAGTAGTCCCAGACCCGGAGATACGCAGTATTTT. Translated: CASSPRPGDTQYF.

V usage is TRBV28 and J usage is TRBJ1-2, with D perhaps TRBD1 (5 bases). The CDR3 is 14 residues long. V lost 5 bases, J lost 7 bases, and 17 bases lay in between. In germline, CDR1 is MDHEN, CDR2 SYDVKM. The CDR3 DNA reads as TGTGCCAGCAGTCTCATTATCCAGGGCTCTGGCTACACCTTC. Its translation: CASSLIIQGSGYTF.

The chain carries TRBV7-8 and TRBJ1-1; 7 bases fit TRBD1. V lost 7 bases and J lost 0; bases outside the gene matches: 8. The CDR3 is 15 amino acids. Germline V lookup: CDR1 SGHVS, CDR2 FQNEAQ. Here the CDR3 reads CASKGDRALNTEAFF. The CDR3 DNA sequence: TGTGCCAGCAAAGGCGACAGGGCTCTGAACACTGAAGCTTTCTTT. The full variable domain, with the rest looked up from reference TRBV7-8 and TRBJ1-1, is GAGVSQSPRYKVAKRGQDVALRCDPISGHVSLFWYQQALGQGPEFLTYFQNEAQLDKSGLPSDRFFAERPEGSVSTLKIQRTQQEDSAVYLCASKGDRALNTEAFFGQGTRLTVV.

V gene TRBV4-3 combines with J gene TRBJ2-7; D is undetermined. The CDR3 has 14 amino acids. Deletions cut 3 bases from V and 4 bases from J, with 13 bases between. The germline gives CDR1 LGHNA, CDR2 YSLEER. The DNA of the CDR3 is TGCGCCAGCAGCCACTCCGACGGGTTATACGAGCAGTACGTC. It yields the protein CASSHSDGLYEQYV.

V is TRBV7-3 and J is TRBJ2-6; D is unresolved. Trimming cost V 0 bases and J 2 bases, with 14 bases left between them. Germline CDR1 and CDR2: SGHTA and FQGTGA. This CDR3 is built from 18 residues. The CDR3 reads CASSLTMGIRTGANVLTF. CDR3 sequence (DNA): TGTGCCAGCAGCTTAACAATGGGGATTAGAACTGGGGCCAACGTCCTGACTTTC.

The gene calls are TRBV9 and TRBJ2-1, with D perhaps TRBD2 (6 bases). In germline, CDR1 is SGDLS, CDR2 YYNGEE. V gave up 0 bases and J gave up 7 bases, with 17 bases separating them. The CDR3 consists of 16 residues. CDR3 sequence (DNA): TGTGCCAGCAGCGTAGGTAGCGGCCCGATGGGAAATGAGCAGTTCTTC. It encodes CASSVGSGPMGNEQFF.

This clone was seen a single time. This chain joins TRBV9 and TRBJ2-3; TRBD1 matches at 12 bases. The CDR3 length is 15 residues. CDR1 is SGDLS and CDR2 is YYNGEE in the germline V gene. J lost 9 bases, V lost 0 bases, and 5 bases had no gene match. In nucleotides, the CDR3 is TGTGCCAGCAGCGTAGTGGGGACAGGGGGCAGGACGCAGTATTTT. Translation gives CASSVVGTGGRTQYF.

The chain uses TRBV5-1 and TRBJ1-1, with unresolved D. Germline-derived CDR1 and CDR2 are SGHRS and YFSETQ. The CDR3 runs 14 residues. V was clipped by 4 bases and J by 1 base, with 11 bases between them. In DNA form, the CDR3 reads TGCGCCAGCAGCACCTCGATAGGGAACACTGAAGCTTTCTTT. It specifies CASSTSIGNTEAFF. The full variable domain, completed using reference TRBV5-1 and TRBJ1-1, is KAGVTQTPRYLIKTRGQQVTLSCSPISGHRSVSWYQQTPGQGLQFLFEYFSETQRNKGNFPGRFSGRQFSNSRSEMNVSTLELGDSALYLCASSTSIGNTEAFFGQGTRLTVV.

This rearrangement joins TRBV10-3 to TRBJ1-1, with D possibly matching TRBD1 (5 bases). The CDR3 is 14 residues long. Deletions cut 2 bases from V and 5 bases from J, with 12 bases between. Per the germline V gene, CDR1 is ENHRY and CDR2 is SYGVKD. Written as DNA, the CDR3 is TGTGCCATCAGTGAGGCGATTGGGGGTACTGAAGCTTTCTTT. Translated: CAISEAIGGTEAFF.

The gene calls are TRBV18 and TRBJ1-1, with D maybe TRBD1 (5 bases). Trimming took 1 base from V and 3 from J, leaving 15 bases between them. Germline values: CDR1 KGHSH, CDR2 LQKENI. The CDR3 extends over 16 amino acids. CDR3 in amino acids: CASSPLPGGKDTEAFF. DNA of the CDR3: TGTGCCAGCTCACCACTGCCGGGGGGTAAGGACACTGAAGCTTTCTTT.

The V and J genes are TRBV18 and TRBJ2-7; tentatively, D is TRBD1 or TRBD2 (5 bases each). The V end was cut by 2 bases, the J end by 6 bases, with 8 bases between. The CDR3 consists of 12 residues. Germline V gene sequence: CDR1 KGHSH, CDR2 LQKENI. The CDR3 sequence is CASSPEGPEQYV. As DNA, the CDR3 is TGTGCCAGCTCACCAGAGGGGCCCGAGCAGTACGTC.

This clone was detected a few times. The rearrangement joins TRBV2 to TRBJ1-3, with D tentatively TRBD1 (5 bases). The germline V gene encodes CDR1 SNHLY and CDR2 FYNNEI. V was pared by 4 bases and J by 8 bases, with 9 bases between. The CDR3 loop spans 12 amino acids. CDR3 protein: CASSAGTYTIYF. The CDR3 DNA reads as TGTGCCAGCAGTGCAGGGACCTACACCATATATTTT.

A few counts support this clone. This chain joins TRBV12-3 or TRBV12-4 and TRBJ1-5; D perhaps matches TRBD1 (6 bases). Trimming pared 6 bases from V and 7 bases from J, leaving 7 bases between. CDR3 length equals 11 residues. The CDR3 sequence: CASSQGQPQHF. CDR3 in DNA: TGTGCCAGCAGCCAGGGGCAGCCCCAGCATTTT.

J is TRBJ2-2 and V is TRBV5-1; 7 nucleotides agree with TRBD2. The CDR3 covers 16 residues. Germline lookup yields CDR1 SGHRS and CDR2 YFSETQ. V lost 8 bases to trimming and J lost 1 base; unmatched junction nucleotides: 11. The CDR3 protein is CASHSGDELNTGELFF. The CDR3 nucleotides are TGCGCCAGTCACAGCGGGGACGAACTGAACACCGGGGAGCTGTTTTTT.

The V gene is TRBV5-1, the J gene TRBJ2-7; 8 positions agree with TRBD1. The CDR3 totals 14 residues. CDR1 is SGHRS and CDR2 is YFSETQ in the germline V gene. V lost 0 bases, J lost 7 bases, and 6 bases stayed unmatched. CDR3 sequence reads: CASSLGDRTGEQYV. The CDR3 nucleotides are TGCGCCAGCAGCTTGGGGGACAGGACGGGGGAGCAGTACGTC.

In this sample, this clone turned up once. This chain links TRBV5-1 with TRBJ2-3, with TRBD2 as a possible D gene (7 bases). V was clipped by 2 bases and J by 2 bases, with 18 bases between them. The CDR3 is 17 residues long. CDR1 is SGHRS and CDR2 is YFSETQ in the germline V gene. The CDR3 region has the DNA TGCGCCAGCAGCTTTTCAAAAGGGGGGGGGACCACAGATACGCAGTATTTT. Translating it yields CASSFSKGGGTTDTQYF.

This clone was counted only a few times. The chain couples TRBV6-5 to TRBJ1-6; D unresolved. Germline V lookup: CDR1 MNHEY, CDR2 SVGAGI. This CDR3 has 14 residues. V was trimmed by 3 bases and J by 13 bases, leaving 16 bases between them. CDR3 protein: CASSYTGKVLPLHF. The CDR3 nucleotides are TGTGCCAGCAGTTATACCGGGAAAGTTTTGCCCCTCCACTTT.

V gene TRBV7-2 combines with J gene TRBJ2-1, with 15 bases fitting TRBD2. Germline V gene sequence: CDR1 SGHTA, CDR2 FQGNSA. J was trimmed by 9 bases and V by 0 bases; bases with no gene match: 9. The CDR3 loop spans 18 amino acids. CDR3 loop: CASSLAGTSGGRVGEQFF. CDR3 bases: TGTGCCAGCAGCTTAGCAGGGACTAGCGGGGGGCGGGTTGGTGAGCAGTTCTTC.

The V gene is TRBV5-1, the J gene TRBJ2-5; TRBD1 matches at 10 bases. The germline V gene encodes CDR1 SGHRS and CDR2 YFSETQ. This CDR3 comprises 14 residues. The V segment lost 5 bases and the J segment 4 bases; nucleotides outside the gene matches: 5. CDR3 sequence (DNA): TGCGCCAGCAGTCTCCGGGACAGGGGAGAGACCCAGTACTTC. Its protein is CASSLRDRGETQYF.